What follows describes a single T cell receptor (beta chain). Its specificity is unknown. This specimen comes from a study of T cell repertoires in cytomegalovirus infection. Overall study: The study used recently identified HLA-C-restricted and well-studied HLA-B-restricted CMV epitopes. TCR beta signatures that were public indicated CMV infection and matching HLA type. Broader study findings: HLA-C-restricted TCR beta clonotypes specific for CMV led the ex vivo response.

This CDR3 spans 16 amino acids. The V end lost 1 base, the J end lost 0 bases, and 14 bases lay between the germline ends. CDR1 is SGHRS, CDR2 YFSETQ, per germline. A single record per CDR3 protein comes from TCRdb applying MiXCR to the reads. The data show approximately 730,000 distinct CDR3 sequences, around 32% seen once. Sample: cultured PBMCs, taken from culture after CMV antigen stimulation. The V call is TRBV5-1, the J call TRBJ2-7; D is perhaps TRBD2 (5 bases). The receptor's source is a human donor in good health (CMV status not recorded). Some clones in this sample may be carry-over from other donors' samples. The CDR3 loop is CASSLPERAGSYEQYF. CDR3 DNA: TGCGCCAGCAGCTTGCCCGAGAGGGCGGGCTCCTACGAGCAGTACTTC.